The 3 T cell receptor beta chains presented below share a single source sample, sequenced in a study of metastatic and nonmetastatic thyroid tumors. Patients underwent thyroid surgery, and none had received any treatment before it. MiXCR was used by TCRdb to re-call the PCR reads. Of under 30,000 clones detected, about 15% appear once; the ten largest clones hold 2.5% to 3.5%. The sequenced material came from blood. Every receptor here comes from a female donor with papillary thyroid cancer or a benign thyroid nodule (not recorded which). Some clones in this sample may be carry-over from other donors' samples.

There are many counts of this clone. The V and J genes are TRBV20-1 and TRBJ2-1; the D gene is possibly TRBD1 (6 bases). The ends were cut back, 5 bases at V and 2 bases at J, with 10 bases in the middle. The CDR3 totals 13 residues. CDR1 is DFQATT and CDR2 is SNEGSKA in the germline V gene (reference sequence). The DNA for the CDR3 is TGCAGTGCTCCCCGGGACACCTACAATGAGCAGTTCTTC. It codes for CSAPRDTYNEQFF.

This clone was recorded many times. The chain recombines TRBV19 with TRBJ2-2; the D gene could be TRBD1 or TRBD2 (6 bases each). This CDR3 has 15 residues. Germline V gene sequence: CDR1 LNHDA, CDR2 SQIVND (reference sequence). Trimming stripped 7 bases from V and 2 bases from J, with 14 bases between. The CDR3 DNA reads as TGTGCCAGTAACCCACGGGGGCTAAACACCGGGGAGCTGTTTTTT. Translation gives CASNPRGLNTGELFF.

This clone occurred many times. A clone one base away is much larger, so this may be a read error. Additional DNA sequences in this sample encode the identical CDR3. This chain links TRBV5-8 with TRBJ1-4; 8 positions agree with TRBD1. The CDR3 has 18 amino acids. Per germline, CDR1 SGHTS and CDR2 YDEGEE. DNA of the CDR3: TGTGCCAGCAGAGAAGGGTCGACAGGGGTGGCAACTAATGAAAAACTGTTCTTT. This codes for CASREGSTGVATNEKLFF.